This TCR beta chain was observed in a study of radiation and T cells in renal cell carcinoma. Comment on this clone: Its antigen is still unknown.

V lost 1 base, J lost 6 bases, and 15 bases lay in between. Germline values: CDR1 LNHDA, CDR2 SQIVND (reference sequence). The CDR3 has 15 residues. Time point in this sample: blood 2 weeks post-SBRT. Treatment denoted: 15 Gy SBRT to primary tumor, nephrectomy 4 weeks later. Blood was sampled at baseline, 2 weeks and 4 weeks after SBRT. Sequencing was performed with immunoSEQ multiplex PCR; in TCRdb, only in-frame clones are kept and a portion is missing. The table records around 60,000 clones, 70% to 80% of them present only once. Study outcomes and limitations: Without pretreatment biopsies, baseline tumor clonotype presence was undetermined.

Sample: blood, taken from a patient whose treatment included radiotherapy and nephrectomy. The TCR comes from a man between 60 and 75 years old with renal cell carcinoma. V and J are TRBV19 and TRBJ1-2; TRBD1 might be the D (6 bases). CDR3 residues: CASSIGGTGWNGYTF. The CDR3 DNA is TGTGCCAGTAGTATAGGTGGAACAGGGTGGAATGGCTACACCTTC.